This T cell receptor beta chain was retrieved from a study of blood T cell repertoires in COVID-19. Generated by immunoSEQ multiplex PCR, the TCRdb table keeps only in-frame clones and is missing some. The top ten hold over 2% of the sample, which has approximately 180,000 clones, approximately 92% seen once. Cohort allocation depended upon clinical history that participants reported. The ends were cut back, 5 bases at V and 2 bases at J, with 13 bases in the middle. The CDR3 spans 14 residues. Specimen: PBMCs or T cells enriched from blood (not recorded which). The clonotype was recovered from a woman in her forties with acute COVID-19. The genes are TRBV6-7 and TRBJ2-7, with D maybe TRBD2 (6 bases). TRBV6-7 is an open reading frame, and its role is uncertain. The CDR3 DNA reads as TGTGCCAGCAGTGACGGGACTCAGACCTACGAGCAGTACTTC. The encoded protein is CASSDGTQTYEQYF.